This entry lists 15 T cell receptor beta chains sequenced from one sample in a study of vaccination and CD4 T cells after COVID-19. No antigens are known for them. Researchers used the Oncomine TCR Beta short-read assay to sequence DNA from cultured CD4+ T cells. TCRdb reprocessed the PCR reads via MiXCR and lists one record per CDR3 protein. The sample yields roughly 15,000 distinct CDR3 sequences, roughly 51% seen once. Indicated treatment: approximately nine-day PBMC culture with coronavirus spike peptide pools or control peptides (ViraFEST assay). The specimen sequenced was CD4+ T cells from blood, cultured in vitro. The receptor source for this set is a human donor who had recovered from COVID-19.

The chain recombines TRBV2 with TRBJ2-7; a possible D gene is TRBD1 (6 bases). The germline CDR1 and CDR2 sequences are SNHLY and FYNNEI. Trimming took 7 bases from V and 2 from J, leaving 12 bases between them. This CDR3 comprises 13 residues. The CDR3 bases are TGTGCCAGCAATACAGGGCTAACCTACGAGCAGTACTTC. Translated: CASNTGLTYEQYF.

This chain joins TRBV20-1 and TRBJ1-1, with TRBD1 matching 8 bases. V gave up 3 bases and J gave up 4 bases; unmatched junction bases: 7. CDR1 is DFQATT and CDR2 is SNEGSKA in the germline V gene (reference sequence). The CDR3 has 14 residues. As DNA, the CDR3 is TGCAGTGCTAGCCAGGGGGCGCGAGGCACTGAAGCTTTCTTT. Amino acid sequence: CSASQGARGTEAFF.

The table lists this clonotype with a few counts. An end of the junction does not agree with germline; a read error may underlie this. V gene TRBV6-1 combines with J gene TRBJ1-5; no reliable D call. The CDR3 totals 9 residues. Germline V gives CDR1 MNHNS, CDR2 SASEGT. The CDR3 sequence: CASGEPQHF. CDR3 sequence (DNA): TGTGCCAGCGGTGAGCCCCAGCATTTT.

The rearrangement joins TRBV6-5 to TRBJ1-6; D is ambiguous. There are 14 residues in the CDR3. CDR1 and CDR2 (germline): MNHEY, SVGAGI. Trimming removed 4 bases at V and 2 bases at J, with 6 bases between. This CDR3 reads CASSSGPYNSPLHF. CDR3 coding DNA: TGTGCCAGCAGTTCTGGACCCTATAATTCACCCCTCCACTTT.

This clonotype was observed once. DNA of the CDR3: TGCGCCAGCAAGGCTAGCGGGGGTTCCCCCGAGACCCAGTACTTC. It encodes CASKASGGSPETQYF. V usage is TRBV5-1 and J usage is TRBJ2-5; TRBD2 matches at 10 bases. The germline V gene has CDR1 SGHRS and CDR2 YFSETQ. Trimming removed 6 bases from V and 5 bases from J; junction bases left unmatched: 10. The CDR3 spans 15 residues.

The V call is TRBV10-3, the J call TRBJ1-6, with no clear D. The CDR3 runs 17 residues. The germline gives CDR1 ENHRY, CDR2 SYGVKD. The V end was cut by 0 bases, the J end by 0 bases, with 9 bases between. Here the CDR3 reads CAISESQQSSYNSPLHF. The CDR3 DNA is TGTGCCATCAGTGAGTCCCAACAGAGCTCCTATAATTCACCCCTCCACTTT.

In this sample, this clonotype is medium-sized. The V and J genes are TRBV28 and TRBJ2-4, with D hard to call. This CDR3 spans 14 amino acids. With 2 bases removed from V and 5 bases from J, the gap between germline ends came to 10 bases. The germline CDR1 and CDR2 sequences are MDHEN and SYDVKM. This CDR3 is CASSLPLTQNIQYF. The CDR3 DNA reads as TGTGCCAGCAGTTTACCACTAACACAAAACATTCAGTACTTC.

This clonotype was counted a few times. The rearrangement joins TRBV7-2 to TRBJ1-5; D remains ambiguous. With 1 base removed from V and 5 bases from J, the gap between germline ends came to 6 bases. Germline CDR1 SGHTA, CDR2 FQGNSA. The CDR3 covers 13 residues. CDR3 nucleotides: TGTGCCAGCAGCTTAGAGACGGATCAGCCCCAGCATTTT. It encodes CASSLETDQPQHF.

The CDR3 DNA is TGTGCCAGCAGCCCGGGGCTAGCGGGATCAGATACGCAGTATTTT. Residues: CASSPGLAGSDTQYF. The rearrangement uses TRBV11-1 and TRBJ2-3; 9 nucleotides match TRBD2. With 5 bases clipped from V and 4 bases from J, the junction kept 7 bases outside the gene matches. The CDR3 sequence is 15 residues long. CDR1 and CDR2 from the germline V gene are SGHAT and FQDESV (reference sequence).

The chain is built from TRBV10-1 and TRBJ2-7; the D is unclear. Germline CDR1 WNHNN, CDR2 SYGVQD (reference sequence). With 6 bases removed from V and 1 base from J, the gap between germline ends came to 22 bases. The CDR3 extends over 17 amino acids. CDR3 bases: TGCGCCAGCAGCAGAAAAACAATGCAGGAGTCTTCCTACGAGCAGTACTTC. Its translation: CASSRKTMQESSYEQYF.

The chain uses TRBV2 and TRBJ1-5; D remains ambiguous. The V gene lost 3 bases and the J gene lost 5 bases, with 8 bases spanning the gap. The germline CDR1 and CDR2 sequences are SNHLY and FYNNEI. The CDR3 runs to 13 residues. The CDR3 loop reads CASSDLRDQPQHF. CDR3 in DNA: TGTGCCAGCAGTGATTTGAGGGATCAGCCCCAGCATTTT.

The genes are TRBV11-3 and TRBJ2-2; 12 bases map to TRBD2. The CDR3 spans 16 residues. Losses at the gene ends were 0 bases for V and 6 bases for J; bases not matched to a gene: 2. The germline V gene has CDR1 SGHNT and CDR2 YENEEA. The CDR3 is CASSLELAGGPGELFF. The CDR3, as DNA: TGTGCCAGCAGCTTAGAGCTAGCGGGAGGGCCCGGGGAGCTGTTTTTT.

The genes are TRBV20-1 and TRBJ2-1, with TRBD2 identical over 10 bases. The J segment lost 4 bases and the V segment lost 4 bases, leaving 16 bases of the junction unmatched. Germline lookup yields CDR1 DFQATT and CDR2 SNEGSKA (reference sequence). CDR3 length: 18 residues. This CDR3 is CSATSPGASGSRYNEQFF. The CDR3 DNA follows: TGCAGTGCTACATCCCCTGGGGCTAGCGGGAGTCGGTACAATGAGCAGTTCTTC.

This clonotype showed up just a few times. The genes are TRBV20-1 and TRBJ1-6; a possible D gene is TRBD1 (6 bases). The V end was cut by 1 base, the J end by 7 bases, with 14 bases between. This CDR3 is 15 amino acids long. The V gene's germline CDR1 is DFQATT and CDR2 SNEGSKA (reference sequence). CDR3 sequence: CSARGGTFDNSPLHF. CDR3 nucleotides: TGCAGTGCTAGAGGCGGGACATTTGACAATTCACCCCTCCACTTT.

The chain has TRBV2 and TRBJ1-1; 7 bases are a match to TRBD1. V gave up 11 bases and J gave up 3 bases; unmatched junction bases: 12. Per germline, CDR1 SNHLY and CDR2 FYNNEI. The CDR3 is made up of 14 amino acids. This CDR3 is CAGRGQLSDTEAFF. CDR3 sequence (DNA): TGTGCCGGTAGGGGACAGCTGTCGGACACTGAAGCTTTCTTT. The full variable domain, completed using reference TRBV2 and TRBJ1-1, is EPEVTQTPSHQVTQMGQEVILRCVPISNHLYFYWYRQILGQKVEFLVSFYNNEISEKSEIFDDQFSVERPDGSNFTLKIRSTKLEDSAMYFCAGRGQLSDTEAFFGQGTRLTVV.